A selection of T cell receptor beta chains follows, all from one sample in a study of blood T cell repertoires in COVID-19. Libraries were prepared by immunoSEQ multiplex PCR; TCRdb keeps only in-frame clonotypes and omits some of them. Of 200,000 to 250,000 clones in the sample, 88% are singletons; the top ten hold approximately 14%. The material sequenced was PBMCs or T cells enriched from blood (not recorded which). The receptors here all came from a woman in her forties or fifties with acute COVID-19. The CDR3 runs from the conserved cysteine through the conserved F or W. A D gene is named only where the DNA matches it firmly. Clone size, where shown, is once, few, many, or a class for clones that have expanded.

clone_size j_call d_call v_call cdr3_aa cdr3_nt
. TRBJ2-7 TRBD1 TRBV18 CASSPGQPAYEQYF TGTGCCAGCTCGCCGGGACAGCCCGCCTACGAGCAGTACTTC
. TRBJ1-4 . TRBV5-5 CASSRDLPNEKLFF TGTGCCAGCAGTAGGGACTTACCCAATGAAAAACTGTTTTTT
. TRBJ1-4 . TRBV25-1 CASSPHSGIPTNEKLFF TGTGCCAGCAGTCCTCACTCGGGGATCCCAACTAATGAAAAACTGTTTTTT
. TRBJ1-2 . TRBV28 CASSLPRQGSSYGYTF TGTGCCAGCAGTTTACCCCGGCAGGGATCTAGCTATGGCTACACCTTC
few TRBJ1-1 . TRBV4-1 CASSQGQGGSDTEAFF TGCGCCAGCAGCCAAGGGCAGGGAGGTTCGGACACTGAAGCTTTCTTT
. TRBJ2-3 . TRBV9 CASSVAGYTDTQYF TGTGCCAGCAGCGTAGCGGGGTATACAGATACGCAGTATTTT
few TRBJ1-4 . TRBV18 CASSPPTTTNEKLFF TGTGCCAGCTCACCACCGACAACAACTAATGAAAAACTGTTTTTT
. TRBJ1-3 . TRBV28 CASRPHRVRSGNTIYF TGTGCCAGCAGACCACACAGGGTCCGCTCTGGAAACACCATATATTTT
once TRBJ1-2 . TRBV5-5 CASSLIRVDYGYTF TGTGCCAGCAGCTTGATCAGGGTCGACTATGGCTACACCTTC
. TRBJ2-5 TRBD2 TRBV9 CASSEGLAGETQYF TGTGCCAGCAGCGAGGGACTAGCGGGAGAGACCCAGTACTTC
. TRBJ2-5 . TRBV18 CASSPPTGDGQETQYF TGTGCCAGCTCACCACCGACGGGGGACGGCCAAGAGACCCAGTACTTC
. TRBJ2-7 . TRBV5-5 CASSILDEQYF TGTGCCAGCAGCATCCTAGACGAGCAGTACTTC
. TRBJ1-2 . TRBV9 CASSVGASVYGYTF TGTGCCAGCAGCGTAGGGGCATCCGTCTATGGCTACACCTTC
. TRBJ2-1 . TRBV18 CASSPRAGPREQFF TGTGCCAGCTCACCCAGGGCAGGCCCCCGTGAGCAGTTCTTC
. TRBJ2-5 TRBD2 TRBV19 CASSRLAGGSQETQYF TGTGCCAGTAGTAGACTAGCGGGAGGGAGCCAAGAGACCCAGTACTTC
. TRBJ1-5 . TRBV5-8 CASSLSSKPQHF TGTGCCAGCAGCTTATCTAGTAAGCCCCAGCATTTT
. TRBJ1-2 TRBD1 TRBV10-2 CASSAPGQGVNGYTF TGCGCCAGCAGTGCACCGGGACAGGGGGTTAATGGCTACACCTTC
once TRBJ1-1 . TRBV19 CASSIQGLNTEAFF TGTGCCAGTAGTATCCAGGGGCTGAACACTGAAGCTTTCTTT
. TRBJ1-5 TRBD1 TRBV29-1 CSVLETGGYSNQPQHF TGCAGCGTCCTGGAGACAGGGGGCTATAGCAATCAGCCCCAGCATTTT
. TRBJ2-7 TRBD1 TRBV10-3 CAISEHGQGYYEQYF TGTGCCATCAGTGAGCACGGACAGGGTTACTACGAGCAGTACTTC
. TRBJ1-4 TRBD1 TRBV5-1 CASSLGQGTTLSKKLFF TGCGCCAGCAGCTTGGGACAGGGGACGACCCTCTCCAAAAAACTGTTTTTT
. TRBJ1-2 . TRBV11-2 CASSFVGTKDGYTF TGTGCCAGCAGCTTTGTGGGGACAAAGGATGGCTACACCTTC
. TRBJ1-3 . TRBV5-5 CASSLGALAGNTIYF TGTGCCAGCAGCTTGGGGGCTTTGGCTGGAAACACCATATATTTT
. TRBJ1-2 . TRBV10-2 CASSDFQGYYGYTF TGCGCCAGCAGTGATTTTCAGGGTTACTATGGCTACACCTTC
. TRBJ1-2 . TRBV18 CASSSTLTSGGYTF TGTGCCAGCTCATCTACTCTTACAAGCGGTGGCTACACCTTC
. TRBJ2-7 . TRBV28 CASSLFRGSSYEQYF TGTGCCAGCAGTTTATTTCGGGGAAGCTCCTACGAGCAGTACTTC
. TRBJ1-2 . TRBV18 CASSPFTDYNGYTF TGTGCCAGCTCACCTTTCACAGATTACAATGGCTACACCTTC
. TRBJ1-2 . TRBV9 CASSVAGGRGYTF TGTGCCAGCAGCGTAGCTGGAGGGCGCGGCTACACCTTC
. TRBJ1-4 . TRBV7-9 CASSRGSYNEKLFF TGTGCCAGCAGCCGGGGGTCTTATAATGAAAAACTGTTTTTT
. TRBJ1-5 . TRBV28 CASSRRGWGHF TGTGCCAGCAGCCGAAGGGGGTGGGGTCATTTT
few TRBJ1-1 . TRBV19 CASSPQPIIRQPLENTEAFF TGTGCCAGTAGTCCACAACCGATAATTCGGCAGCCCCTAGAGAACACTGAAGCTTTCTTT
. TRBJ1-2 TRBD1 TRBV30 CAWSVYRGTYGYTF TGTGCCTGGAGTGTATACAGGGGGACCTATGGCTACACCTTC
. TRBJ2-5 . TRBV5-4 CASRPNAGAQNQETQYF TGTGCCAGCAGGCCCAATGCGGGGGCACAAAACCAAGAGACCCAGTACTTC